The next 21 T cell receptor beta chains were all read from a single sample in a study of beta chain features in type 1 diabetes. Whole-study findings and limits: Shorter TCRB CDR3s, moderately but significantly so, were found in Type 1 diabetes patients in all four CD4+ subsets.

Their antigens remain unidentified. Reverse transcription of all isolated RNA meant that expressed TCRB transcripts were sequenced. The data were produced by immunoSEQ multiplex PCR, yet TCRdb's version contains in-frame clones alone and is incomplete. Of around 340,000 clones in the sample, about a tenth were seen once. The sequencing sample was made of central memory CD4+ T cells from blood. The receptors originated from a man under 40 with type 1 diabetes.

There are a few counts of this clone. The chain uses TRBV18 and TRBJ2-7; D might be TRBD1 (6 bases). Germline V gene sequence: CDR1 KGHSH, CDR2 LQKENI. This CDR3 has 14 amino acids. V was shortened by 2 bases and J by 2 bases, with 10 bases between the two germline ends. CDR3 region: CASSPTGKTYEQYF. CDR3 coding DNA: TGTGCCAGCTCACCAACAGGGAAAACCTACGAGCAGTACTTC.

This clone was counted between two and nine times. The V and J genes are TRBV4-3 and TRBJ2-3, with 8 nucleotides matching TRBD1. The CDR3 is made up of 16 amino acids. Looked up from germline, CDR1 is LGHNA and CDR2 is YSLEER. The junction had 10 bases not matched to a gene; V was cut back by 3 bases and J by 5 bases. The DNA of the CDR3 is TGCGCCAGCAGCCAGGGGGCCAGGGGGCAAGGAGATACGCAGTATTTT. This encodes CASSQGARGQGDTQYF.

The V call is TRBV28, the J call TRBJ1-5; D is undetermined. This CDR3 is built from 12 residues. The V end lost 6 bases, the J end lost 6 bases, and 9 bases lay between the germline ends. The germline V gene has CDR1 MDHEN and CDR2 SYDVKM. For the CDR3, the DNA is TGTGCCAGCAGCACGAGACCTCAGCCCCAGCATTTT. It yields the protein CASSTRPQPQHF.

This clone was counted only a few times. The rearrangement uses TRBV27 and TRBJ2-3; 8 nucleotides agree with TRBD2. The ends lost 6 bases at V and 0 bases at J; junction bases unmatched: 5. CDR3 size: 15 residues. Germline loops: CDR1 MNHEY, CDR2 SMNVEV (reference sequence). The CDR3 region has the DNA TGTGCCAGCAGGAGCGAGCGGGGGAGCACAGATACGCAGTATTTT. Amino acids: CASRSERGSTDTQYF.

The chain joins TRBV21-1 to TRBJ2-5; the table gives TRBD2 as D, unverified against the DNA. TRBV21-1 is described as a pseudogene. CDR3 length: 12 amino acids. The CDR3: CASSKVSETQYF. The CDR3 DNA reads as TGTGCCAGCAGCAAAGTATCGGAGACCCAGTACTTC.

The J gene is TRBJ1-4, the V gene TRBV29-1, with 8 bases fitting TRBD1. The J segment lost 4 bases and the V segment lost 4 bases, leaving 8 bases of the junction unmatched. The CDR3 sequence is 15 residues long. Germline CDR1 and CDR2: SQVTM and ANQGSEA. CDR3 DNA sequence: TGCAGCGTTGTCCAGGGGGCAGGGTATAATGAAAAACTGTTTTTT. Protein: CSVVQGAGYNEKLFF.

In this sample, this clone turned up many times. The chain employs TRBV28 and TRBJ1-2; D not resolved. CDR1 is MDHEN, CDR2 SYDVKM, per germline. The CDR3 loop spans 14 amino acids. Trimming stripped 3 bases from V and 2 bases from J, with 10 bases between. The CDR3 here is CASSFMTGNYGYTF. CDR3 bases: TGTGCCAGCAGTTTTATGACGGGCAACTATGGCTACACCTTC.

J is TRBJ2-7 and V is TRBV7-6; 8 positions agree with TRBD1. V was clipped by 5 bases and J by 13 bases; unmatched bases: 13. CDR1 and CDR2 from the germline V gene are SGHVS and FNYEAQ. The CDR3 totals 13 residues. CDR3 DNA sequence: TGTGCCAGCAGCCCGGACAGGGTAGGCGGATATTACTTC. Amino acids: CASSPDRVGGYYF.

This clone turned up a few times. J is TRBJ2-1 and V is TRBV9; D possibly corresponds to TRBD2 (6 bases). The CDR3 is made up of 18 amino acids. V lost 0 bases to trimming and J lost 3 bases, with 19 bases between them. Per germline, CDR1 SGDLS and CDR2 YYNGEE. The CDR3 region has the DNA TGTGCCAGCAGCGTAGCTACGGGGGTACAGGCCGGCTACAATGAGCAGTTCTTC. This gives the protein CASSVATGVQAGYNEQFF.

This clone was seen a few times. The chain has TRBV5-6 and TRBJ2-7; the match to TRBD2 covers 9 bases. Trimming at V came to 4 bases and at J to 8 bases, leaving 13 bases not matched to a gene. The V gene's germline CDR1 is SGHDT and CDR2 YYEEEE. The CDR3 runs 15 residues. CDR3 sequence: CASSPFRTSDEKQYF. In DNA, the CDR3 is TGTGCCAGCAGCCCCTTTCGGACTAGCGATGAGAAGCAGTACTTC.

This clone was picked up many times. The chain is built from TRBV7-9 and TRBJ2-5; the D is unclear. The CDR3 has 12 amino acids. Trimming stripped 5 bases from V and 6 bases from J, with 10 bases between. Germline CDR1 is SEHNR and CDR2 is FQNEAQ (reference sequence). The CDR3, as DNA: TGTGCCAGCAGCCCTTCAGTCCAGACCCAGTACTTC. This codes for CASSPSVQTQYF.

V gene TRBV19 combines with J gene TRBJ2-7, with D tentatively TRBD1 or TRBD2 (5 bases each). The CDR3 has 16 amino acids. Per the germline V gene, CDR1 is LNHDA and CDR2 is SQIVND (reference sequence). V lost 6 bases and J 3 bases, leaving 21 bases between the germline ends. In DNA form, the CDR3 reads TGTGCCAGTAGCTCACCACCGGGACGGAGCAACTACGAGCAGTACTTC. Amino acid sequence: CASSSPPGRSNYEQYF.

CDR3 residues: CAISEGSGTGYTF. CDR3 nucleotides: TGTGCCATCAGTGAGGGATCAGGGACTGGCTACACCTTC. V and J are TRBV10-3 and TRBJ1-2; TRBD1 might be the D (5 bases). The CDR3 is 13 amino acids. Germline lookup yields CDR1 ENHRY and CDR2 SYGVKD. The ends were cut back, 2 bases at V and 7 bases at J, with 11 bases in the middle.

CDR3 protein: CAISEFQGEDTQYF. CDR3 sequence (DNA): TGTGCCATCAGTGAGTTTCAGGGTGAGGATACGCAGTATTTT. The chain is built from TRBV10-3 and TRBJ2-3, with a weak D call TRBD1 (5 bases). The CDR3 covers 14 residues. CDR1 is ENHRY, CDR2 SYGVKD, per germline. The V and J ends lost 1 base and 6 bases respectively, with 11 bases between them.

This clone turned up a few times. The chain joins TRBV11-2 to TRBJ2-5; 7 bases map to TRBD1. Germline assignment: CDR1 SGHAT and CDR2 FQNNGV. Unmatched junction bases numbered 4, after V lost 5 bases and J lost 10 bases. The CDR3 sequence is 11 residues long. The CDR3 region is CASSLGTVQYF. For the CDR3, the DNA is TGTGCCAGCAGCCTTGGGACAGTCCAGTACTTC.

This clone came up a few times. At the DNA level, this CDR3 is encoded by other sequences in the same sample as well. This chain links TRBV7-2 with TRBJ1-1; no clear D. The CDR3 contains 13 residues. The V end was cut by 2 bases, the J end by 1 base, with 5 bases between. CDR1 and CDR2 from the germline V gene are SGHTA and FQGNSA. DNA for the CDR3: TGTGCCAGCAGCTTACAAGAGAACACTGAAGCTTTCTTT. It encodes CASSLQENTEAFF.

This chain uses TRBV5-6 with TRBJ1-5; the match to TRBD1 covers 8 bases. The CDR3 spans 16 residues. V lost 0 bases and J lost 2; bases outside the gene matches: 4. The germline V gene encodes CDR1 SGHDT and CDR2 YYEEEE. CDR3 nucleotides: TGTGCCAGCAGCTTGGAGACAGGGGAACGCAATCAGCCCCAGCATTTT. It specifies CASSLETGERNQPQHF.

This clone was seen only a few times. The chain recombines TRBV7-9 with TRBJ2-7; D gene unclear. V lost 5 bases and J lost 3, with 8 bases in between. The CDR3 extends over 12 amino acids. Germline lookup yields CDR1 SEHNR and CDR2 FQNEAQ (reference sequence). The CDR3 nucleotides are TGTGCCAGCAGCACCATGCGCTACGAGCAGTACTTC. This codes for CASSTMRYEQYF.

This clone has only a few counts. CDR3 sequence: CASRSKGYGYTF. CDR3 bases: TGTGCCAGCAGATCGAAGGGATATGGCTACACCTTC. The chain combines TRBV25-1 with TRBJ1-2; the D is unclear. The CDR3 extends over 12 amino acids. The ends were cut back, 6 bases at V and 5 bases at J, with 10 bases in the middle. Germline V gene data show CDR1 as MGHDK and CDR2 as SYGVNS.

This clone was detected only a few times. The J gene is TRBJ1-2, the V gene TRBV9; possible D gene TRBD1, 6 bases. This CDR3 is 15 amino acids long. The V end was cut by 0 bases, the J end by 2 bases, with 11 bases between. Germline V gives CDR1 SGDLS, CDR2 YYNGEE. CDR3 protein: CASSVGEGHNYGYTF. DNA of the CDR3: TGTGCCAGCAGCGTAGGGGAGGGACACAACTATGGCTACACCTTC.

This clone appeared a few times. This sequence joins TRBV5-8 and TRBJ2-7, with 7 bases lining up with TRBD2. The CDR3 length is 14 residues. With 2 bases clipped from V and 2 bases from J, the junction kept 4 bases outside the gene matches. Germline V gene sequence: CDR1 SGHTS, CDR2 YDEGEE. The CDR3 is CASSLKGGTYEQYF. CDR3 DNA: TGTGCCAGCAGCTTAAAGGGAGGGACCTACGAGCAGTACTTC.